Each of the 10 T cell receptor beta chains below was sequenced from the same sample in a study of patients and donors after allogeneic stem cell transplantation. One entry per CDR3 protein, called by TCRdb with MiXCR from the RT-PCR reads. The table shows about 150,000 distinct CDR3 sequences, with about a third occurring only once. The sample was blood, either unsorted or a sorted T cell fraction (not recorded which). These receptors all come from a human donor who was either an allogeneic HSCT recipient or a stem cell or donor lymphocyte infusion donor (not recorded which). It is not recorded whose cells these are; they may come from a transplant donor.

V gene TRBV7-2 combines with J gene TRBJ1-2; D perhaps matches TRBD1 (5 bases). Between the trimmed V and J ends, which lost 6 bases and 1 base, there was a span of 15 bases. This CDR3 spans 15 amino acids. Germline-derived CDR1 and CDR2 are SGHTA and FQGNSA. The CDR3 spells CASSLTATYNYGYTF. In DNA form, the CDR3 reads TGTGCCAGCAGTCTGACAGCTACATATAACTATGGCTACACCTTC.

The chain is built from TRBV7-9 and TRBJ1-1, with 8 positions matching TRBD1. CDR3 length: 17 residues. J lost 0 bases, V lost 3 bases, and 9 bases had no gene match. Per the germline V gene, CDR1 is SEHNR and CDR2 is FQNEAQ (reference sequence). CDR3 region: CASSLWTGLIMNTEAFF. The DNA of the CDR3 is TGTGCCAGCAGCTTGTGGACAGGGCTTATCATGAACACTGAAGCTTTCTTT.

The rearrangement uses TRBV5-5 and TRBJ2-7, with D perhaps TRBD1 (5 bases). The V end lost 0 bases, the J end lost 2 bases, and 9 bases lay between the germline ends. The CDR3 spans 14 residues. CDR1 and CDR2 (germline): SGHKS, YYEKEE (reference sequence). The CDR3 spells CASSLEGLPYEQYV. As DNA, the CDR3 is TGTGCCAGCAGCTTGGAGGGGTTGCCCTACGAGCAGTACGTC.

This clonotype was counted ten times or more. The V gene is TRBV27, the J gene TRBJ2-4; 10 bases align to TRBD2. Germline V gene sequence: CDR1 MNHEY, CDR2 SMNVEV (reference sequence). This CDR3 spans 15 amino acids. Trimming cost V 5 bases and J 7 bases; bases outside gene matches: 8. CDR3 sequence (DNA): TGTGCCAGCAGTCAGTACTCTAGCGGGGGTAACATTCAGTACTTC. It codes for CASSQYSSGGNIQYF.

This clonotype appeared a few times. The rearrangement links TRBV9 to TRBJ1-4; no reliable D call. Trimming removed 2 bases at V and 6 bases at J, with 20 bases between. This CDR3 region has 17 residues. In germline, CDR1 is SGDLS, CDR2 YYNGEE. The CDR3 reads CASSVLSKDPPYEKLFF. Written as DNA, the CDR3 is TGTGCCAGCAGCGTCCTTAGTAAAGACCCCCCTTATGAAAAACTGTTTTTT.

This clonotype was seen just once. V gene TRBV12-3 or TRBV12-4 combines with J gene TRBJ2-4; D uncertain. The CDR3 loop spans 11 amino acids. V was pared by 3 bases and J by 8 bases, with 5 bases between. CDR3: CASSFSDIQYF. CDR3 sequence (DNA): TGTGCCAGCAGTTTTTCGGACATTCAGTACTTC.

This clonotype was observed a single time. V is TRBV12-3 or TRBV12-4 and J is TRBJ2-3, with 7 bases matching TRBD1. The CDR3 has 15 amino acids. After removal of 5 bases from V and 4 bases from J, the junction contained 9 bases not matched to a gene. CDR3 residues: CASSPPRQGPDTQYF. The CDR3 coding sequence is TGTGCCAGCAGTCCACCCCGACAGGGACCAGATACGCAGTATTTT.

This clonotype appeared a few times. V usage is TRBV12-3 or TRBV12-4 and J usage is TRBJ1-5; no clear D. This CDR3 has 18 amino acids. V was pared by 5 bases and J by 2 bases, with 22 bases between. The DNA for the CDR3 is TGTGCCAGCAGTCTGAAACTGGGGTGGGGAGTTGGCAATCAGCCCCAGCATTTT. Its translation is CASSLKLGWGVGNQPQHF.

There are a few counts of this clonotype. This chain uses TRBV12-3 or TRBV12-4 with TRBJ1-2; D may be TRBD1 (5 bases). The V end was cut by 2 bases, the J end by 14 bases, with 18 bases between. The CDR3 length is 13 residues. This CDR3 reads CASSLTGALLTTF. DNA of the CDR3: TGTGCCAGCAGTTTAACCGGGGCCCTCCTGACGACCTTC.

This clonotype was recorded a few times. The rearrangement links TRBV29-1 to TRBJ1-2; D is ambiguous. The CDR3 has 12 residues. Germline V CDR1 and CDR2: SQVTM, ANQGSEA. With 6 bases removed from V and 8 bases from J, the gap between germline ends came to 16 bases. For the CDR3, the DNA is TGCAGCGTCCTCATGAGGACTGGAGGCTACACCTTC. This sequence encodes CSVLMRTGGYTF.